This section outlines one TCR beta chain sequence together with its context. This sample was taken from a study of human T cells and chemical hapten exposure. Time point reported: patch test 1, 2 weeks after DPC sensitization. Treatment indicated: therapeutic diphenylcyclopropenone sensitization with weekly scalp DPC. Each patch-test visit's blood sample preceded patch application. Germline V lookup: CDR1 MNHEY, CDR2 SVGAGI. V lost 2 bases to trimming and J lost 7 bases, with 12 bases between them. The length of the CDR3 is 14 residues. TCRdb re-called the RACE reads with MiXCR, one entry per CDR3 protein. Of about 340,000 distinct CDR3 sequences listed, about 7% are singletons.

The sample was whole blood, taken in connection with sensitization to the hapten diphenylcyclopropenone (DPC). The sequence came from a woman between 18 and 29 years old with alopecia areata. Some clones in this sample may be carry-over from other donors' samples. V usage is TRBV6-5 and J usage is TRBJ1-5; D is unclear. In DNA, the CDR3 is TGTGCCAGCAGTTACGGGGTAGGAGGACAGCCCCAGCATTTT. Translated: CASSYGVGGQPQHF.